A single sample gave rise to the 4 T cell receptor beta chains below, sequenced in a study of identical twins. MiXCR was run by TCRdb on the 5' RACE reads, yielding one entry per CDR3 protein. The sample includes roughly 630,000 distinct CDR3 sequences, roughly 7.1% of them seen just once. These same records also appear under a second study, on yellow fever vaccine responses in identical twins.

Source material: PBMCs. The source is a woman in her late teens or twenties in good health.

J is TRBJ2-5 and V is TRBV5-1, with 7 bases that match TRBD2. Trimming at V came to 4 bases and at J to 11 bases, leaving 8 bases not matched to a gene. Germline assignment: CDR1 SGHRS and CDR2 YFSETQ. The CDR3 runs 12 residues. CDR3 DNA sequence: TGCGCCAGCAGCCGGGGGAGCGGGGAGCAGTACTTC. As protein: CASSRGSGEQYF. The full variable domain, rest sourced from reference TRBV5-1 and TRBJ2-5, is KAGVTQTPRYLIKTRGQQVTLSCSPISGHRSVSWYQQTPGQGLQFLFEYFSETQRNKGNFPGRFSGRQFSNSRSEMNVSTLELGDSALYLCASSRGSGEQYFGPGTRLLVL.

The table lists this clonotype with a few counts. The chain carries TRBV12-3 or TRBV12-4 and TRBJ1-2, with TRBD1 identical over 12 bases. The junction had 11 bases not matched to a gene; V was cut back by 2 bases and J by 7 bases. The CDR3 spans 17 residues. The CDR3 region has the DNA TGTGCCAGCAGTTTAAGTGTGGGACAGGGGGCTTCCGCTGGCTACACCTTC. Translation gives CASSLSVGQGASAGYTF.

This clonotype was found many times. V is TRBV5-1 and J is TRBJ2-5, with 9 positions matching TRBD1. This CDR3 comprises 16 residues. CDR1 and CDR2 from the germline V gene are SGHRS and YFSETQ. J gave up 5 bases and V 1 base, and 9 bases lay outside the gene matches. This CDR3 reads CASSLTLGTGYETQYF. CDR3 bases: TGCGCCAGCAGCTTGACCTTGGGGACAGGGTATGAGACCCAGTACTTC.

This clonotype was found a few times. J is TRBJ2-7 and V is TRBV4-1; weak D call: TRBD2 (5 bases). Between the trimmed V and J ends, which lost 1 base and 3 bases, there was a span of 19 bases. The CDR3 is 17 residues long. The germline V gene encodes CDR1 MGHRA and CDR2 YSYEKL. CDR3 in DNA: TGCGCCAGCAGCCAAGTCCTAGCAGGCTCTACCTACTACGAGCAGTACGTC. Protein: CASSQVLAGSTYYEQYV.